One sample yielded the 32 T cell receptor beta chains listed below, sequenced in a study of blood T cell repertoires in COVID-19 (dated by TCRdb to the early 2020s). Receptors were amplified or captured by the immunoSEQ multiplex PCR assay. In TCRdb, the immuneACCESS table is reduced to in-frame sequences with V and J assigned. These tables do not hold every clone; where another copy was compared, an unresolved V gene accounts for under half, and the others remain unexplained. The sample yields 150,000 or so clones; around 81% were counted once. Together, the top ten hold roughly 1.4% of the sample. The sample was peripheral blood. The receptors shown here come from a human donor in a cohort sampled during active COVID-19.

The V and J genes are TRBV6-5 and TRBJ2-7; 9 nucleotides match TRBD1. Germline V gene data show CDR1 as MNHEY and CDR2 as SVGAGI. J lost 3 bases, V lost 11 bases, and 14 bases had no gene match. CDR3 length equals 15 residues. CDR3: CASQWAGQGIYEQYF. CDR3 coding DNA: TGTGCCTCCCAATGGGCGGGACAGGGAATCTACGAGCAGTACTTC.

Only one count was recorded for this clone. This chain uses TRBV7-9 with TRBJ1-5, with 7 nucleotides matching TRBD1. Germline-derived CDR1 and CDR2 are SEHNR and FQNEAQ (reference sequence). With V trimmed by 2 bases and J by 0 bases, 13 bases remained unmatched. The CDR3 is 19 residues long. The CDR3 sequence: CASSLTRDSRRYSNQPQHF. CDR3 coding DNA: TGTGCCAGCAGCTTAACCCGGGACAGCCGGAGATATAGCAATCAGCCCCAGCATTTT.

This sequence joins TRBV2 and TRBJ1-1, with D possibly being TRBD1 (6 bases). The germline CDR1 and CDR2 sequences are SNHLY and FYNNEI. V was trimmed by 6 bases and J by 1 base, leaving 12 bases between them. This CDR3 has 14 amino acids. DNA for the CDR3: TGTGCCAGCAGCGGAACGGGACAGAACACTGAAGCTTTCTTT. Translating gives CASSGTGQNTEAFF.

The chain joins TRBV3-1 (or the pseudogene TRBV3-2) to TRBJ2-7; 8 bases align to TRBD1. The V and J ends lost 4 bases and 2 bases, in that order; junction bases with no gene match: 10. This CDR3 comprises 16 residues. Germline CDR1 reads LGHDT; CDR2 reads YNNKEL (reference sequence). DNA for the CDR3: TGTGCCAGCAGCCCCAGGGGGCTAGCATTTACCTACGAGCAGTACTTC. Translated: CASSPRGLAFTYEQYF.

This clone was counted a single time. V is TRBV20-1 and J is TRBJ1-1, with D unresolved. CDR3 length equals 13 residues. V gave up 3 bases and J gave up 12 bases, with 20 bases separating them. The germline V gene has CDR1 DFQATT and CDR2 SNEGSKA (reference sequence). CDR3 bases: TGCAGTGCTAGTAAAGGAGGAAAGACGGAGACTTTCTTT. The encoded protein is CSASKGGKTETFF.

This chain connects TRBV19 to TRBJ1-3; perhaps TRBD1 as D (5 bases). Trimming shortened V by 7 bases and J by 6 bases, and 22 bases separated the two germline ends. Germline V gives CDR1 LNHDA, CDR2 SQIVND (reference sequence). The length of the CDR3 is 16 residues. Here the CDR3 reads CASTTYRRGAKNTIYF. For the CDR3, the DNA is TGTGCCAGTACAACATACCGGCGGGGCGCGAAAAACACCATATATTTT. Variable domain in full (rest from reference TRBV19 and TRBJ1-3): DGGITQSPKYLFRKEGQNVTLSCEQNLNHDAMYWYRQDPGQGLRLIYYSQIVNDFQKGDIAEGYSVSREKKESFPLTVTSAQKNPTAFYLCASTTYRRGAKNTIYFGEGSWLTVV.

A single count supports this clone. V gene TRBV27 combines with J gene TRBJ1-2, with 7 bases aligning to TRBD1. The junction had 5 bases not matched to a gene; V was cut back by 4 bases and J by 0 bases. The germline gives CDR1 MNHEY, CDR2 SMNVEV (reference sequence). The CDR3 runs to 15 residues. CDR3 loop: CASSSTGDTNYGYTF. In nucleotides, the CDR3 is TGTGCCAGCAGTTCCACAGGGGATACTAACTATGGCTACACCTTC.

This clone has just one count. The rearrangement links TRBV3-1 (or the pseudogene TRBV3-2) to TRBJ1-3, with D unclear. The CDR3 contains 14 residues. Germline lookup yields CDR1 LGHDT and CDR2 YNNKEL (reference sequence). Trimming removed 4 bases at V and 0 bases at J, with 7 bases between. CDR3 residues: CASSPALSGNTIYF. DNA for the CDR3: TGTGCCAGCAGCCCCGCACTCTCTGGAAACACCATATATTTT.

The genes are TRBV5-1 and TRBJ1-1, with D unclear. Germline V gene data show CDR1 as SGHRS and CDR2 as YFSETQ. There are 15 residues in the CDR3. Trimming pared 0 bases from V and 1 base from J, leaving 10 bases between. The CDR3 DNA follows: TGCGCCAGCAGCTTGGGACTAGGCGGGAACACTGAAGCTTTCTTT. Its protein is CASSLGLGGNTEAFF. Combining the CDR3 with reference TRBV5-1 and TRBJ1-1 gives the whole variable domain KAGVTQTPRYLIKTRGQQVTLSCSPISGHRSVSWYQQTPGQGLQFLFEYFSETQRNKGNFPGRFSGRQFSNSRSEMNVSTLELGDSALYLCASSLGLGGNTEAFFGQGTRLTVV.

The chain has TRBV7-8 and TRBJ1-2, with TRBD1 identical over 10 bases. This CDR3 has 14 residues. Per germline, CDR1 SGHVS and CDR2 FQNEAQ. Trimming cost V 3 bases and J 5 bases; bases outside gene matches: 3. The CDR3 is CASSLDRGIYGYTF. In DNA form, the CDR3 reads TGTGCCAGCAGCTTGGACAGGGGGATTTATGGCTACACCTTC. Full variable domain (missing parts from reference TRBV7-8 and TRBJ1-2): GAGVSQSPRYKVAKRGQDVALRCDPISGHVSLFWYQQALGQGPEFLTYFQNEAQLDKSGLPSDRFFAERPEGSVSTLKIQRTQQEDSAVYLCASSLDRGIYGYTFGSGTRLTVV.

The count of this clone is one. The J gene is TRBJ1-1, the V gene TRBV7-9, with D perhaps TRBD1 (6 bases). CDR3 size: 13 residues. Germline loops: CDR1 SEHNR, CDR2 FQNEAQ (reference sequence). V gave up 5 bases and J gave up 1 base, with 8 bases separating them. CDR3 amino acids: CASSVQGNTEAFF. In DNA, the CDR3 is TGTGCCAGCAGCGTACAGGGGAACACTGAAGCTTTCTTT. The variable domain in full, completed from reference TRBV7-9 and TRBJ1-1, reads DTGVSQNPRHKITKRGQNVTFRCDPISEHNRLYWYRQTLGQGPEFLTYFQNEAQLEKSRLLSDRFSAERPKGSFSTLEIQRTEQGDSAMYLCASSVQGNTEAFFGQGTRLTVV.

The rearrangement links TRBV11-2 to TRBJ1-2; possible D gene TRBD1, 6 bases. The CDR3 length is 12 residues. V dropped 7 bases and J dropped 7 bases, with 13 bases sitting between them. Germline V lookup: CDR1 SGHAT, CDR2 FQNNGV. This CDR3 is CASNKQGSGYTF. The CDR3 region has the DNA TGTGCCAGCAATAAACAGGGAAGTGGCTACACCTTC.

This sequence joins TRBV7-2 and TRBJ2-7; 8 bases line up with TRBD1. After removal of 5 bases from V and 4 bases from J, the junction contained 10 bases not matched to a gene. Germline lookup yields CDR1 SGHTA and CDR2 FQGNSA. CDR3 length equals 15 residues. The CDR3 coding sequence is TGTGCCAGCAGCCCAGGGGGCGCGGGTAAATACGAGCAGTACTTC. It yields the protein CASSPGGAGKYEQYF. Together with reference TRBV7-2 and TRBJ2-7, the CDR3 gives the full variable domain: GAGVSQSPSNKVTEKGKDVELRCDPISGHTALYWYRQSLGQGLEFLIYFQGNSAPDKSGLPSDRFSAERTGGSVSTLTIQRTQQEDSAVYLCASSPGGAGKYEQYFGPGTRLTVT.

This rearrangement joins TRBV5-4 to TRBJ2-1; 9 bases fit TRBD2. Looked up from germline, CDR1 is SGHNT and CDR2 is YYREEE (reference sequence). This CDR3 is 15 amino acids long. The V segment lost 1 base and the J segment 9 bases; nucleotides outside the gene matches: 8. The CDR3 is CASSLMIAGDTEQFF. In nucleotides, the CDR3 is TGTGCCAGCAGCTTGATGATAGCGGGAGATACTGAGCAGTTCTTC.

CDR3 coding DNA: TGTGCCAGCGGCAAGAGAACTAGCGGGAGAGGGGCGTCCTACAATGAGCAGTTCTTC. Translated, it gives CASGKRTSGRGASYNEQFF. The chain couples TRBV27 to TRBJ2-1; TRBD2 matches 11 bases. Trimming at V came to 8 bases and at J to 1 base, leaving 16 bases not matched to a gene. CDR1 and CDR2 from the germline V gene are MNHEY and SMNVEV (reference sequence). The CDR3 sequence is 19 residues long.

This chain uses TRBV5-1 with TRBJ1-1; D gene unclear. Germline V gene lookup returns CDR1 SGHRS and CDR2 YFSETQ. The CDR3 has 15 residues. Trimming removed 0 bases at V and 3 bases at J, with 12 bases between. CDR3 coding DNA: TGCGCCAGCAGCTTGGAGCGGACGGGCGACACTGAAGCTTTCTTT. Translated, it gives CASSLERTGDTEAFF.

The chain has TRBV14 and TRBJ2-1; 11 bases map to TRBD1. After removal of 4 bases from V and 8 bases from J, the junction contained 4 bases not matched to a gene. The CDR3 has 14 amino acids. CDR1 is SGHDN and CDR2 is FVKESK in the germline V gene. The CDR3 loop is CASSRTGGPYEQFF. The CDR3 nucleotides are TGTGCCAGCAGCCGGACAGGGGGCCCCTATGAGCAGTTCTTC.

V usage is TRBV6-5 and J usage is TRBJ1-5, with TRBD1 matching over 8 bases. V was clipped by 6 bases and J by 3 bases; unmatched bases: 7. The CDR3 has 15 amino acids. CDR1 MNHEY and CDR2 SVGAGI come from the germline V gene. The CDR3 nucleotides read TGTGCCAGCAGAGAGGGACAGGTGGCCAATCAGCCCCAGCATTTT. Residues: CASREGQVANQPQHF.

A word on this clone: Other DNA sequences within the sample encode an identical CDR3. The V gene is TRBV19, the J gene TRBJ1-3, with TRBD1 matching 7 bases. This CDR3 is 14 amino acids long. The V gene end was trimmed by 6 bases and the J gene end by 3 bases; junction bases not matched to a gene: 5. Germline CDR1 is LNHDA and CDR2 is SQIVND (reference sequence). The CDR3, as DNA: TGTGCCAGTAGCCCGACAGGGAGTGGAAACACCATATATTTT. Encoded protein: CASSPTGSGNTIYF.

This clone appeared a single time. The chain joins TRBV6-5 to TRBJ2-7; possible D gene TRBD2, 6 bases. Trimming removed 7 bases from V and 3 bases from J, with 16 bases in between. Germline CDR1 and CDR2: MNHEY and SVGAGI. The CDR3 has 14 residues. DNA for the CDR3: TGTGCCAGCATATCCGGGGACTCGGGCTACGAGCAGTACTTC. Translation: CASISGDSGYEQYF.

V usage is TRBV7-9 and J usage is TRBJ2-1; 12 positions match TRBD2. From germline, CDR1 is SEHNR and CDR2 FQNEAQ (reference sequence). This CDR3 region has 14 residues. V lost 8 bases to trimming and J lost 9 bases; unmatched junction nucleotides: 8. CDR3 bases: TGTGCCAGCCGGACTAGCGGGAATAGTCTTGAGCAGTTCTTC. Protein sequence: CASRTSGNSLEQFF.

The CDR3 reads CSASMASGNTIYF. DNA for the CDR3: TGCAGTGCTAGTATGGCCTCTGGAAACACCATATATTTT. This sequence joins TRBV20-1 and TRBJ1-3, with D hard to call. The germline V and J ends were trimmed by 3 bases and 0 bases, with 6 bases remaining between them. CDR1 is DFQATT and CDR2 is SNEGSKA in the germline V gene (reference sequence). The CDR3 is 13 amino acids.

The chain links TRBV30 to TRBJ2-3; 7 bases map to TRBD1. The trim removed 4 bases at V and 8 bases at J, leaving 3 bases unmatched. CDR3 size: 11 residues. Germline lookup yields CDR1 GTSNPN and CDR2 SVGIG (reference sequence). The CDR3 DNA reads as TGTGCCTGGAATCCAGGGGGTACGCAGTATTTT. It specifies CAWNPGGTQYF. The full variable domain, in which reference TRBV30 and TRBJ2-3 provide the parts outside the CDR3, is SQTIHQWPATLVQPVGSPLSLECTVEGTSNPNLYWYRQAAGRGLQLLFYSVGIGQISSEVPQNLSASRPQDRQFILSSKKLLLSDSGFYLCAWNPGGTQYFGPGTRLTVL.

This rearrangement joins TRBV7-9 to TRBJ2-5, with 14 bases identical to TRBD2. Per the germline V gene, CDR1 is SEHNR and CDR2 is FQNEAQ (reference sequence). The CDR3 is made up of 16 amino acids. V trimming: 3 bases; J trimming: 5 bases; junction bases outside the gene matches: 5. CDR3 nucleotides: TGTGCCAGCAGCTTCCAGGGACTAGCGGGAGAGGAGACCCAGTACTTC. This encodes CASSFQGLAGEETQYF.

The rearrangement links TRBV19 to TRBJ2-1; maybe TRBD2 (6 bases). The germline V and J ends were trimmed by 5 bases and 10 bases, with 15 bases remaining between them. The CDR3 is made up of 13 amino acids. The germline V gene encodes CDR1 LNHDA and CDR2 SQIVND (reference sequence). The CDR3 coding sequence is TGTGCCAGTAGTTCTCTACGCGGGGTAGAGCAGTTCTTC. This codes for CASSSLRGVEQFF.

This clone was detected once. The gene calls are TRBV2 and TRBJ1-5; weak D call: TRBD1 (6 bases). CDR1 and CDR2 (germline): SNHLY, FYNNEI. V shed 7 bases and J shed 6 bases, with 16 bases lying between them. This CDR3 has 14 residues. The CDR3 DNA is TGTGCCAGCACAGGGGATATGGATGTTCAGCCCCAGCATTTT. Its translation is CASTGDMDVQPQHF.

This sequence joins TRBV5-1 and TRBJ2-1; a possible D gene is TRBD2 (6 bases). CDR3 length: 14 residues. The V end was cut by 8 bases, the J end by 3 bases, with 15 bases between. The germline V gene encodes CDR1 SGHRS and CDR2 YFSETQ. DNA of the CDR3: TGCGCCAGTAGGACGGAGGGGTTCTACAATGAGCAGTTCTTC. As protein: CASRTEGFYNEQFF.

V is TRBV7-3 and J is TRBJ2-3, with 7 bases matching TRBD2. The CDR3 is made up of 16 amino acids. Germline V gene data show CDR1 as SGHTA and CDR2 as FQGTGA. Trimming removed 2 bases from V and 0 bases from J; junction bases left unmatched: 5. CDR3 in DNA: TGTGCCAGCAGCTTAGTGACTAGCAGGAGCACAGATACGCAGTATTTT. Protein sequence: CASSLVTSRSTDTQYF.

This chain connects TRBV6-5 to TRBJ1-4; no clear D gene. This CDR3 region has 15 residues. Trimming stripped 2 bases from V and 0 bases from J, with 7 bases between. Germline V gene lookup returns CDR1 MNHEY and CDR2 SVGAGI. CDR3 amino acids: CASSYAVTTNEKLFF. CDR3 sequence (DNA): TGTGCCAGCAGTTACGCGGTCACAACTAATGAAAAACTGTTTTTT.

V gene TRBV7-2 combines with J gene TRBJ2-5; 11 positions agree with TRBD2. V was clipped by 4 bases and J by 4 bases; unmatched bases: 14. Germline V gives CDR1 SGHTA, CDR2 FQGNSA. CDR3 length: 18 residues. The chain's CDR3 is CASSSGISGRAGLETQYF. The CDR3 DNA reads as TGTGCCAGCAGCTCTGGTATTAGCGGGAGGGCCGGTCTAGAGACCCAGTACTTC.

This clone has just a few counts. This rearrangement joins TRBV11-3 to TRBJ2-5; 8 positions match TRBD1. The V gene's germline CDR1 is SGHNT and CDR2 YENEEA. V lost 4 bases, J lost 2 bases, and 6 bases stayed unmatched. The CDR3 runs to 15 residues. In nucleotides, the CDR3 is TGTGCCAGCAGCTCGGGGACAGGCGATCAAGAGACCCAGTACTTC. This sequence encodes CASSSGTGDQETQYF.

The chain is built from TRBV15 and TRBJ1-5, with 8 positions matching TRBD1. With V trimmed by 3 bases and J by 7 bases, 5 bases remained unmatched. The CDR3 is 14 amino acids. The germline gives CDR1 LNHNV, CDR2 YYDKDF (reference sequence). In nucleotides, the CDR3 is TGTGCCACCAGCAGCAGGGGGCTGGAGCAGCCCCAGCATTTT. Amino acids: CATSSRGLEQPQHF.